This entry lists 24 T cell receptor gamma chains sequenced from one sample in a study of γδ T cells in repeated Plasmodium falciparum infection. TCRdb reprocessed the multiplex PCR reads using CATT. The sample carries about 30,000 gamma-chain clones, over 1.1% recorded once. Flow sorting of PBMC yielded separate Vgamma9/Vdelta2+ and Vdelta2-negative gammadelta T cell populations for bulk repertoire analysis. The sample comprised gamma-delta T cells from blood. Receptors were obtained from a pool of human donors (malaria-infected and uninfected, not separated).

Ten or more counts support this clone. The same CDR3 also results from other DNA sequences found in this sample. The rearrangement joins TRGV3 to TRGJP2. Germline CDR1 is VTNTFY and CDR2 is YDVSTARD (reference sequence). The junction had 6 bases not matched to a gene; V was cut back by 0 bases and J by 8 bases. CDR3 length equals 14 residues. The CDR3 DNA follows: TGTGCCACCTGGGACAGGCAGGGAGATTGGATCAAGACGTTT. This codes for CATWDRQGDWIKTF.

This clone was counted at least ten times. V and J are TRGV9 and TRGJP. In germline, CDR1 is GITISATS, CDR2 ISYDGTV (reference sequence). V shed 1 base and J 11 bases; nucleotides not matched to a gene: 2. The CDR3 totals 14 residues. The CDR3 nucleotides are TGTGCCTTGTGGGAGGTTGTGGGCAAAAAAATCAAGGTATTT. Its translation is CALWEVVGKKIKVF.

This clone occurred many times. A far larger clone is just one base off, so this is likely a read error. Other DNA variants within this sample encode the same CDR3. This rearrangement joins TRGV3 to TRGJ1 or TRGJ2. Since TCRdb gives no J gene, matching the DNA to germline was used here to assign it. CDR3 length: 13 residues. Per the germline V gene, CDR1 is VTNTFY and CDR2 is YDVSTARD (reference sequence). V was clipped by 0 bases and J by 10 bases; unmatched bases: 9. The chain's CDR3 is CATWDRRVYKKLF. DNA of the CDR3: TGTGCCACCTGGGACAGGCGCGTTTACAAGAAACTCTTT.

The chain uses TRGV8 and TRGJ1 or TRGJ2. The J gene is absent in TCRdb and was assigned here via DNA matching to germline. V shed 2 bases, J shed 1 base, and the junction held 14 bases outside the gene matches. This CDR3 spans 17 amino acids. Germline V gene lookup returns CDR1 VENAVY and CDR2 YDSYNSRV. The CDR3 region has the DNA TGTGCCACCTGGGATACCCTATACAGGGCAAATTATTATAAGAAACTCTTT. As protein: CATWDTLYRANYYKKLF.

For this clone: The TCRdb protein, from a much larger clone, departs from this DNA's translation at residue 7, likely by read error; the protein shown derives from the DNA. V and J are TRGV4 and TRGJ1 or TRGJ2. CDR3 length equals 13 residues. CDR1 and CDR2 from the germline V gene are EGSTGY and YDSYTSSV. J gave up 10 bases and V 1 base, and 10 bases lay outside the gene matches. The CDR3 nucleotides are TGTGCCACCTGGGATGGTCACCCGGGGAAGAAACTCTTT. As protein: CATWDGHPGKKLF.

The table lists this clone with many counts. This is likely an artifact of a read error, given a far larger clone one base away. The chain employs TRGV4 and TRGJ1 or TRGJ2. The germline CDR1 and CDR2 sequences are EGSTGY and YDSYTSSV. V lost 3 bases and J lost 0; bases outside the gene matches: 2. The CDR3 consists of 13 residues. The CDR3 loop reads CATWDTNYYKKLF. In DNA, the CDR3 is TGTGCCACCTGGGATACGAATTATTATAAGAAACTCTTT.

In the case of this clone: A read error likely explains this, since a far larger clone differs by one base. Different DNA sequences within this sample yield the same CDR3. The rearrangement uses TRGV3 and TRGJ1 or TRGJ2. The J gene, missing from TCRdb, was assigned here through DNA to germline matching. Germline CDR1 VTNTFY, CDR2 YDVSTARD (reference sequence). Trimming took 3 bases from V and 3 from J; bases not matched to a gene: 20. This CDR3 contains 18 residues. The CDR3 sequence is CATWDRVELELTYYKKLF. The CDR3 DNA is TGTGCCACCTGGGACCGAGTTGAGCTGGAACTAACTTATTATAAGAAACTCTTT.

This clone was detected many times. TCRdb shows a much larger clone's protein in place of this DNA's translation, and the two differ at residue 12, likely through a read error; the protein shown is translated from the DNA. This chain uses TRGV9 with TRGJ1 or TRGJ2. Germline V gene data show CDR1 as GITISATS and CDR2 as ISYDGTV (reference sequence). The CDR3 sequence is 15 residues long. The CDR3 sequence: CALWEVTRTYYEKLF. The CDR3, as DNA: TGTGCCTTGTGGGAGGTTACTAGAACCTATTATGAGAAACTCTTT.

To note about this clone: TCRdb's protein, taken from a much larger clone, differs from this DNA's translation at residue 5, likely owing to a read error; the protein displayed comes from the DNA. The chain joins TRGV4 to TRGJ1 or TRGJ2. TCRdb leaves out the J gene; it was filled in here by matching the DNA to germline. V trimming: 5 bases; J trimming: 0 bases; junction bases outside the gene matches: 7. The V gene's germline CDR1 is EGSTGY and CDR2 YDSYTSSV. The CDR3 has 14 residues. CDR3 nucleotides: TGTGCCACCTGGGGTGCTCCGAATTATTATAAGAAACTCTTT. This gives the protein CATWGAPNYYKKLF.

Points on this clone: The protein given by TCRdb reflects a much larger clone and differs at residue 5 from this DNA's translation, likely from a read error; the protein shown is the DNA's translation. The chain links TRGV8 to TRGJ1 or TRGJ2. No J segment appears in TCRdb, so it was assigned here by matching the sequence to germline. Germline values: CDR1 VENAVY, CDR2 YDSYNSRV. The CDR3 contains 12 residues. The V gene end was trimmed by 5 bases and the J gene end by 7 bases; junction bases not matched to a gene: 8. CDR3 DNA sequence: TGTGCCACCTGGGGTTCTAGATATAAGAAACTCTTT. It specifies CATWGSRYKKLF.

This clone was counted only a few times. TCRdb attributes to this sequence the protein of a much larger clone, which differs from the DNA translation at residue 15; a read error is likely, and the protein displayed is translated from the DNA. The V gene is TRGV9; the J gene was not called. This CDR3 spans 18 amino acids. Germline loops: CDR1 GITISATS, CDR2 ISYDGTV (reference sequence). The CDR3 is CALWEVSQGLSNYYNKLF. The DNA of the CDR3 is TGTGCCTTGTGGGAGGTATCCCAAGGGCTATCGAATTATTATAATAAACTCTTT.

This clone was recorded many times. The protein held in TCRdb is that of a much larger clone and does not match this DNA's translation at residue 15, likely because of a read error; the protein shown is translated from the DNA. The chain couples TRGV9 to TRGJP. The CDR3 has 16 residues. Germline V CDR1 and CDR2: GITISATS, ISYDGTV (reference sequence). This CDR3 is CALWEVKELGKKIKLF. CDR3 DNA sequence: TGTGCCTTGTGGGAGGTAAAGGAGTTGGGCAAAAAAATCAAGTTATTT.

This clone was recorded a few times. TCRdb pairs this DNA with a much larger clone's protein that differs at residue 3, likely a read error; the protein shown was translated from the DNA. This chain links TRGV9 with TRGJ1 or TRGJ2. Germline matching of the DNA provided the J gene here, since TCRdb leaves it blank. The CDR3 spans 15 residues. Germline CDR1 GITISATS, CDR2 ISYDGTV (reference sequence). CDR3 nucleotide sequence: TGTGCCTCGTGGGAGGAACCCAAGAATTATTATAAGAAACTCTTT. Translation: CASWEEPKNYYKKLF.

This clone has a handful of counts. The protein TCRdb gives is from a much larger clone and does not agree with this DNA's translation at residue 15, likely a read error; the protein shown here comes from the DNA. The J gene is uncalled and the V gene is TRGV8. Germline CDR1 VENAVY, CDR2 YDSYNSRV. The CDR3 is 17 amino acids. The CDR3 region has the DNA TGTGCCACCTGGGATAGGCGCCACGGGAGTAGTGATTGGATCGAGACGTTT. Amino acid sequence: CATWDRRHGSSDWIETF.

In its sample, this clone was seen many times. The TCRdb record carries a much larger clone's protein, which differs from this DNA's translation at residue 5; a read error is the likely cause, and the protein listed here is the DNA translation. V and J are TRGV9 and TRGJ1 or TRGJ2. TCRdb lists no J gene, so it was determined here by aligning the DNA to germline. The CDR3 is 13 residues long. The V gene end was trimmed by 5 bases and the J gene end by 7 bases; junction bases not matched to a gene: 11. Looked up from germline, CDR1 is GITISATS and CDR2 is ISYDGTV (reference sequence). CDR3 nucleotides: TGTGCCTTGTGGGCCTCCCCGTGGTATAAGAAACTCTTT. Protein sequence: CALWASPWYKKLF.

This clone occurred a few times. It differs at one base from a far larger clone, so likely a read error. Additional DNA sequences in this sample encode the identical CDR3. The chain is built from TRGV9 and TRGJP. TCRdb records no J gene; here it was assigned by comparing the DNA to germline. From germline, CDR1 is GITISATS and CDR2 ISYDGTV (reference sequence). This CDR3 contains 19 residues. CDR3 DNA: TGTGCCTTGTGGGAGGTGCATTTGGTGAGGGAGTTGGGTAAAAAAATCAAGGTATTT. Translation gives CALWEVHLVRELGKKIKVF.

Concerning this clone: TCRdb's protein for this DNA is that of a much larger clone and differs from the translation at residue 3, likely a read error; the protein shown is the DNA translation. The gene calls are TRGV4 and TRGJ1 or TRGJ2. The J gene is absent in TCRdb and was assigned here via DNA matching to germline. CDR3 length: 11 residues. Germline loops: CDR1 EGSTGY, CDR2 YDSYTSSV. As DNA, the CDR3 is TGTGCCGCCTGGGACCGATATAAGAAACTCTTT. It encodes CAAWDRYKKLF.

Details on this clone: A far larger clone differs by one base, so this is likely a read error. This specimen includes other DNA sequences encoding the same CDR3. This rearrangement joins TRGV9 to TRGJP. TCRdb does not report a J gene; here it was assigned by matching the DNA to germline references. CDR1 is GITISATS and CDR2 is ISYDGTV in the germline V gene (reference sequence). The length of the CDR3 is 18 residues. The CDR3 protein is CALWENYAGELGKKIKVF. The CDR3 bases are TGTGCCTTATGGGAGAACTACGCGGGGGAGTTGGGCAAAAAAATCAAGGTATTT.

In this sample, this clone turned up many times. TCRdb's protein for this DNA is that of a much larger clone and differs from the translation at residue 3, likely a read error; the protein shown is the DNA translation. The chain employs TRGV9 and TRGJP1. This CDR3 contains 15 residues. Germline assignment: CDR1 GITISATS and CDR2 ISYDGTV (reference sequence). CDR3 coding DNA: TGTGCCTCGTGGGAGGTGCATACCACTGGTTGGTTCAAGATATTT. Protein product: CASWEVHTTGWFKIF.

As to this clone: This DNA's translation and the protein TCRdb lists, from a much larger clone, do not match at residue 11, likely due to a read error; the protein shown is translated from the DNA. No J gene was called, and the V gene is TRGV2. The germline CDR1 and CDR2 sequences are EGSNGY and YDSYNSKV. This CDR3 is built from 13 residues. The chain's CDR3 is CATWDGPVGKELF. The CDR3 DNA reads TGTGCCACCTGGGACGGGCCCGTTGGGAAGGAACTCTTT.

This clone has a handful of counts. The protein in TCRdb stems from a much larger clone and differs at residue 5 from this DNA's translation, likely a read error; here the protein is translated from the DNA. The chain carries TRGV9 and TRGJ1 or TRGJ2. As TCRdb names no J gene, one was assigned here on the basis of a DNA match to germline. The CDR3 has 14 residues. In germline, CDR1 is GITISATS, CDR2 ISYDGTV (reference sequence). Here the CDR3 reads CALWKVLLGYKKLF. The CDR3 DNA reads TGTGCCTTGTGGAAGGTGCTCCTTGGTTATAAGAAACTCTTT.

Remarks on this clone: Since a far larger clone is one base different, this is likely a read error. Other DNA variants within this sample encode the same CDR3. V and J are TRGV9 and TRGJ1 or TRGJ2. Germline CDR1 is GITISATS and CDR2 is ISYDGTV (reference sequence). The CDR3 sequence is 11 residues long. The CDR3 nucleotides read TGTGCTTTGTGGGGGCTAGGAAAGAAACTCTTT. This codes for CALWGLGKKLF.

This clone was detected only a few times. TCRdb assigns this DNA the protein of a much larger clone, which departs from its translation at residue 7; this likely reflects a read error, and the protein shown comes from translating the DNA. The rearrangement uses TRGV4 and TRGJ1 or TRGJ2. TCRdb records no J gene; here it was assigned by comparing the DNA to germline. V lost 0 bases and J lost 12; bases outside the gene matches: 5. CDR1 and CDR2 from the germline V gene are EGSTGY and YDSYTSSV. The CDR3 runs to 11 residues. This CDR3 reads CATWDGCGKLF. The CDR3 DNA reads as TGTGCCACCTGGGATGGGTGCGGGAAACTCTTT.

This clone was detected only a few times. TCRdb's protein for this DNA is that of a much larger clone and differs from the translation at residue 11, likely a read error; the protein shown is the DNA translation. The V gene is TRGV9, but the J gene lacks a call. This CDR3 has 17 residues. CDR1 and CDR2 from the germline V gene are GITISATS and ISYDGTV (reference sequence). The CDR3 is CALWEVSPILSYYKRLF. The CDR3 DNA follows: TGTGCCTTGTGGGAGGTATCCCCAATACTCTCTTATTATAAGAGACTCTTT.